Listed below are T cell receptor beta chains from one sample, sequenced in a study of tumour-infiltrating T cells in Burkitt lymphoma. This table comes from immunoSEQ multiplex PCR, and its TCRdb copy is limited to in-frame clones, with some not included. The data hold several hundred clones, with around 96% observed a single time. Sequencing was carried out using tumor tissue. These TCRs come from a human donor with Burkitt lymphoma. The CDR3 runs from the conserved cysteine through the conserved F or W. Each record gives: V gene, clone size, J gene, D gene, CDR3 DNA, CDR3 protein. A D gene is named only where the DNA matches it firmly. Clone size, where shown, is once, few, many, or a class for clones that have expanded.

TRBV10-1	NA	TRBJ2-3	NA	TGCGCCAGCAGTGAATCGGCGGGGCTGGGCACAGATACGCAGTATTTT	CASSESAGLGTDTQYF
TRBV30	NA	TRBJ1-1	NA	TGTGCCTGGAGTGTTGATCGGAGGACTGAAGCTTTCTTT	CAWSVDRRTEAFF
TRBV21-1	NA	TRBJ1-5	NA	TGTGCCAGCAGCAAGGGGCCCTGGGACAGCAATAGCAATCAGCCCCAGCATTTT	CASSKGPWDSNSNQPQHF
TRBV2	NA	TRBJ2-1	TRBD2	TGTGCCAGCAGACTAGCGGGAGTCACCGATGAGCAGTTCTTC	CASRLAGVTDEQFF
TRBV14	NA	TRBJ2-3	TRBD2	TGTGCCAGCAGCCAAGTGGGAGGGGCGTACGATACGCAGTATTTT	CASSQVGGAYDTQYF
TRBV19	NA	TRBJ2-5	NA	TGTGCCAGTAGTGATCTAGCTAGGGAGACCCAGTACTTC	CASSDLARETQYF
TRBV7-8	NA	TRBJ1-5	NA	TGTGCCAGCAGCTTAGAAGGACCACCAAATTATAGCAATCAGCCCCAGCATTTT	CASSLEGPPNYSNQPQHF
TRBV6-5	NA	TRBJ2-7	TRBD1	TGTGCCAGCAGGAGGGGGACAGGGGGCGGAAACGAGCAGTACTTC	CASRRGTGGGNEQYF
TRBV2	NA	TRBJ2-3	TRBD1	TGTGCCAGCGGGACAGAGGGCACAGATACGCAGTATTTT	CASGTEGTDTQYF
TRBV18	NA	TRBJ2-1	NA	TGTGCCAGCTCGACAGCAGCGAGCTCCTACAATGAGCAGTTCTTC	CASSTAASSYNEQFF
TRBV7-9	NA	TRBJ2-1	NA	TGTGCCAGCAGCTTGGGATTGTTCAATGAGCAGTTCTTC	CASSLGLFNEQFF
TRBV7-8	NA	TRBJ1-5	TRBD1	TGTGCCAGCAGTTTCCCCCGGGACAGGGCAACATCAAGCAATCAGCCCCAGCATTTT	CASSFPRDRATSSNQPQHF
TRBV27	NA	TRBJ2-7	NA	TGTGCCAGCAGTTTCGGGACCGCCGTCTACGAGCAGTACTTC	CASSFGTAVYEQYF
TRBV11-2	NA	TRBJ2-5	NA	TGTGCCAGCAGCTTACGGACTTCGGAGACCCAGTACTTC	CASSLRTSETQYF
TRBV29-1	few	TRBJ1-2	TRBD1	TGCAGCGTTGAAGATTGGGGTCAGGGGGTGGGTGGCTACACCTTC	CSVEDWGQGVGGYTF
TRBV6-1	NA	TRBJ1-4	TRBD1	TGTGCCAGCAGCGAACTCCGGACAGGGGGCTTAGATGAAAAACTGTTTTTT	CASSELRTGGLDEKLFF
TRBV5-1	few	TRBJ2-7	TRBD1	TGCGCCAGCAGCTTGGCCGGACAGGGGTACGAGCAGTACTTC	CASSLAGQGYEQYF
TRBV27	NA	TRBJ2-3	TRBD2	TGTGCCAGCAGTTTGGTAGCGGGACGCACAGATACGCAGTATTTT	CASSLVAGRTDTQYF
TRBV27	NA	TRBJ2-7	NA	TGTGCCAGCAGTTCACGGGGCTACGAGCAGTACTTC	CASSSRGYEQYF
TRBV2	NA	TRBJ2-7	NA	TGTGCCGGCCCTAGGAGGGGGGGCCAGACCTACGAGCAGTACTTC	CAGPRRGGQTYEQYF
TRBV10-2	NA	TRBJ1-1	NA	TGCGCCACCTCAGTGAACACTGAAGCTTTCTTT	CATSVNTEAFF
TRBV2	NA	TRBJ2-7	TRBD1	TGTGCCAGCAGTAACGACAGGGAAACCGCCGAGCAGTACTTC	CASSNDRETAEQYF